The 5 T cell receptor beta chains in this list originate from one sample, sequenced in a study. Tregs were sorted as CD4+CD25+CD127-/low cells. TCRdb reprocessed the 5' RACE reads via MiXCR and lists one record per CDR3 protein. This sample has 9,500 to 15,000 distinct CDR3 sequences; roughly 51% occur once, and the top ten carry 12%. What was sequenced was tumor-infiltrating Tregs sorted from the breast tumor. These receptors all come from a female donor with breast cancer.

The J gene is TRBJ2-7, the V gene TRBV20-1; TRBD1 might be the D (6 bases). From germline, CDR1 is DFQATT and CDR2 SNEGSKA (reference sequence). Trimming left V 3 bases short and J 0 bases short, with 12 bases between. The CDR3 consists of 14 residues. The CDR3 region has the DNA TGCAGTGCTAGCCGGGACACCAGCTCCTACGAGCAGTACGTC. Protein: CSASRDTSSYEQYV.

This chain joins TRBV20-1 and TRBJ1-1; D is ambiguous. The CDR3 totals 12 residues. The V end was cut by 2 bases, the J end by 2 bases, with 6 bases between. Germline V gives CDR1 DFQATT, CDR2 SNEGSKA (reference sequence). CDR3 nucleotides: TGCAGTGCTAGACAGACCAACACTGAAGCTTTCTTT. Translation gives CSARQTNTEAFF.

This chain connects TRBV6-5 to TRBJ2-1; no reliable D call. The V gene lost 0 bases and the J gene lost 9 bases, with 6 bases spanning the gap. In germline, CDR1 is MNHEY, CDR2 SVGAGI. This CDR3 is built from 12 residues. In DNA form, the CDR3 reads TGTGCCAGCAGTTACTCGTTGGGTGAGCAGTTCTTC. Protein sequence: CASSYSLGEQFF.

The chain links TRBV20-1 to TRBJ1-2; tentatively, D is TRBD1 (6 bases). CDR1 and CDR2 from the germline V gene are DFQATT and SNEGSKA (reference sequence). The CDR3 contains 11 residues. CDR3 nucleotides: TGCCAGGGCAGGGGCTCTTATGGCTACACCTTC. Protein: CQGRGSYGYTF.

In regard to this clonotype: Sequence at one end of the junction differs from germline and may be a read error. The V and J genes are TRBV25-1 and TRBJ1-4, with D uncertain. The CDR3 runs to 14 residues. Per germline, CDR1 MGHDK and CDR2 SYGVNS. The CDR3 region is CASSESGSNEKLFF. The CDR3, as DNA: TGTGCCAGCAGCGAATCTGGCAGTAATGAAAAACTGTTTTTT.